This T cell receptor beta chain was recorded in a study of blood T cell repertoires in COVID-19 (dated by TCRdb to the early 2020s). Looking at the study overall: The collaborator samples originated in the United States, Italy and Spain and spanned the acute and convalescent phases of COVID-19. The prospective study material was composed of cDNA or gDNA derived from T cells, B-cell-depleted T cells, or PBMCs. Subjects who had been exposed to COVID-19, were actively infected with it, or had recovered from it provided the deeply sampled blood TCRbeta repertoires that made up the dataset. The repertoires were made available in a free public database intended to serve as a resource for research on the immune response to SARS-CoV-2. Samples were obtained from the ongoing ImmuneRACE study (first 160 participants) and from about 1,300 subjects provided by 6 global collaborators. The sample metadata nearly always contained a de-identified subject ID, COVID-19 status, age in years and sex. HLA class I and class II types, where available, came from metadata supplied by the sample provider rather than from assay-based typing. Study-wide conclusions, independent of this receptor: Clinical and demographic metadata were provided uncurated, with the amount varying by source and participant.

As concerns this clone: Its binding antigen is unknown. One base away there is no much larger clone; base qualities are not given.

The collaborating institutions used their own protocols to collect whole blood in K2EDTA tubes. For TCRbeta analysis, collaborator samples were shipped as frozen whole blood, as isolated PBMCs, or as DNA extracted from either sample type. The immunoSEQ Assay, a bias-controlled multiplex PCR, was used to amplify TCRbeta CDR3 regions from genomic DNA. From the authors' description of their analysis: Nucleated cell counts per sample were estimated from amplification of reference gene primers within the assay. To quantify the absolute abundance of each unique TCRbeta CDR3 rearrangement, sequence reads were collapsed and filtered. For each sample, productive Simpson clonality was calculated as the square root of Simpson's diversity index across productive rearrangements. TCRdb obtained this table from immuneACCESS and retained in-frame rearrangements with V and J assigned. These tables miss some clones; where compared with another copy, unresolved V genes account for less than half of the shortfall, and the remainder is unexplained. From that table come the V and J calls and clone size; the DNA was used to work out D and trimming. A total of about 69,000 clones appear in this sample, around 79% of them only once. 16% of the sample goes to the ten largest clones.

The receptor was derived from a man aged 55-75 years with acute or convalescent COVID-19. The sequenced sample was peripheral blood.

Here the CDR3 is given as CASSYSEGDTDTQYF. The DNA reads as follows: TGTGCCAGCAGTTACTCCGAGGGGGACACAGATACGCAGTATTTT. The chain employs TRBV6-5 and TRBJ2-3; tentative D gene TRBD1, with 6 bases matching. According to the germline V gene, CDR1 reads MNHEY and CDR2 reads SVGAGI. From the cysteine through the phenylalanine, the CDR3 covers 15 amino acids. The CDR3 DNA has 45 bases and is translated from base 1. Trimming at the junction amounts to 0 bases on V and 2 bases on J, and the germline ends lie 9 bases apart.